This T cell receptor beta chain was found in a study of blood T cell repertoires in COVID-19 (TCRdb year 2020). Regarding the study in general: Samples covering the acute and convalescent phases of COVID-19 were provided by collaborators in the United States, Italy and Spain. The material from the prospective study consisted of cDNA or gDNA derived from T cells, B-cell-depleted T cells, or PBMCs. Deeply sampled blood TCRbeta repertoires from subjects exposed to, actively infected with, or recovered from COVID-19 were included in the dataset. The repertoires were released in a freely available public database intended as a resource for research on the immune response to SARS-CoV-2. The samples were drawn from two sources: the first 160 participants of the ongoing ImmuneRACE study, and about 1,300 subjects contributed by 6 global collaborators. The sample metadata nearly always contained a de-identified subject ID, COVID-19 status, age in years and sex. Where available, HLA class I and class II types were obtained from metadata supplied by the sample provider rather than from assay-based typing. Study-wide findings and limitations: The amount of clinical and demographic metadata varied by source and participant and was provided uncurated.

The immunoSEQ Assay, a bias-controlled multiplex PCR, was used to amplify TCRbeta CDR3 regions from genomic DNA. The paper's processing steps were these. Within the assay, amplification of reference gene primers was used to estimate how many nucleated cells each sample contained. To quantify the absolute abundance of each unique TCRbeta CDR3 rearrangement, sequence reads were collapsed and filtered. For each sample, productive Simpson clonality was calculated as the square root of Simpson's diversity index over productive rearrangements. TCRdb took this table from immuneACCESS and kept in-frame rearrangements with V and J called. Such tables lack part of the clones; where checked against another copy, unresolved V genes explain under half of the gap, and the rest is unexplained. V and J calls and clone size are given by that table; D and trimming were obtained from the DNA. In all, the sample holds around 370,000 clones, and around 89% of those were seen once. The ten most abundant clones make up 1.2% of the sample.

With regard to this clone: The antigen this receptor binds is unknown. There are no base qualities to consult, and no much larger clone falls within one base.

CDR1 and CDR2, looked up from the germline V gene (reference sequence), are MNHEY and SMNVEV. Spanning cysteine to phenylalanine, the CDR3 consists of 16 amino acids. Just the 48-base CDR3 DNA is kept, in frame starting at base 1. Unmatched junction bases come to 9, with V trimmed by 6 bases and J by 3 bases. Participants in the prospective study were aged roughly 18 to 100 years, lived in 24 United States geographic areas, and enrolled through a virtual design. Cohort assignment in the prospective study relied on participant-reported clinical history from a screening survey and a study questionnaire. Recovered participants in ImmuneRACE Cohort 3 were defined as having two consecutive negative NP/OP PCR tests, clearance from a healthcare professional, or resolution of symptoms. Each participant in the prospective study had whole blood, serum and a nasopharyngeal or oropharyngeal swab collected by mobile phlebotomists. Additional blood draws and questionnaires over an approximately two-month period could optionally be provided by prospective study participants. Before DNA extraction, prospective study blood samples were shipped either frozen or at room temperature.

The clonotype was recovered from a woman younger than 30 who had recovered from COVID-19. The chain is encoded by TRBV27 joined to TRBJ1-2; 11 bases in the middle match TRBD1. The sample comprised PBMCs or T cells enriched from blood (not recorded which). The DNA sequence is given as TGTGCCAGCAGCCCACCGGGACAGGGGGGTGACTATGGCTACACCTTC. This codes for CASSPPGQGGDYGYTF.